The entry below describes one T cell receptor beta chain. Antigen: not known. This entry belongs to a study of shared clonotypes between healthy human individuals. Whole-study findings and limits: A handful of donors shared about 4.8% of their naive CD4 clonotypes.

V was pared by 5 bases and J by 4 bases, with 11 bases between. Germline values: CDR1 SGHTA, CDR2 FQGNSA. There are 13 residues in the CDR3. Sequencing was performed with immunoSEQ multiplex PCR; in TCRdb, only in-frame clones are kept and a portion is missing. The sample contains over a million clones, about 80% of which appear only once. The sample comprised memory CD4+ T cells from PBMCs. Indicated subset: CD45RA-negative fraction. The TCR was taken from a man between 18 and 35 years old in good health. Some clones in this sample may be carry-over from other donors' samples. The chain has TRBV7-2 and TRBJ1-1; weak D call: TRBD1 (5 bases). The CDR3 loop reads CASSKAGGTEAFF. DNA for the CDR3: TGTGCCAGCAGCAAAGCGGGGGGCACTGAAGCTTTCTTT.